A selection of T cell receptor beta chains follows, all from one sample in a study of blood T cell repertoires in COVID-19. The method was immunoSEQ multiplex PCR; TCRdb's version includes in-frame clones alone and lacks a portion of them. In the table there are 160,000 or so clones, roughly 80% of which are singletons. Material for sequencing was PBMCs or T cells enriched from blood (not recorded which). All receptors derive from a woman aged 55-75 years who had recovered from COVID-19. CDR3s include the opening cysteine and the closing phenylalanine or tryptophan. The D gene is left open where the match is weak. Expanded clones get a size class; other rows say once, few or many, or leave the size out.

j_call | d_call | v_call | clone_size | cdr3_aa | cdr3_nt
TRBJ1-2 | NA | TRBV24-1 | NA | CATSDTTKGGYTF | TGTGCCACCAGTGATACTACAAAGGGGGGCTACACCTTC
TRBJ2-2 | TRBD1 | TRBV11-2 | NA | CASSLDREIGELFF | TGTGCCAGCAGCTTGGACAGGGAAATCGGGGAGCTGTTTTTT
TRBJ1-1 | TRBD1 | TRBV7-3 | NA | CASSPGTANTEAFF | TGTGCCAGCAGCCCTGGGACAGCGAACACTGAAGCTTTCTTT
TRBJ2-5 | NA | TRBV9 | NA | CASSGGGETQYF | TGTGCCAGCAGCGGAGGAGGAGAGACCCAGTACTTC
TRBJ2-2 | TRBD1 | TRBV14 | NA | CASSQDPGQGNTGELFF | TGTGCCAGCAGCCAAGACCCCGGACAGGGAAACACCGGGGAGCTGTTTTTT
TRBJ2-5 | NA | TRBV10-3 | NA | CAISESFLQETQYF | TGTGCCATCAGTGAGTCCTTCCTACAAGAGACCCAGTACTTC
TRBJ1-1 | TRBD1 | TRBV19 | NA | CASRPKTGLSNTEAFF | TGTGCCAGTAGGCCTAAGACAGGGCTCTCGAACACTGAAGCTTTCTTT
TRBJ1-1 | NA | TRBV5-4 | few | CASSVDMQTEAFF | TGTGCCAGCAGCGTGGACATGCAGACTGAAGCTTTCTTT
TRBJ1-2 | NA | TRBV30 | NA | CAWSVVPAEGYTF | TGTGCCTGGAGTGTTGTTCCCGCGGAGGGCTACACCTTC
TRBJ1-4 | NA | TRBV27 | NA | CASSLFPSEGLFF | TGTGCCAGCAGTTTATTCCCGAGTGAGGGTCTGTTTTTT
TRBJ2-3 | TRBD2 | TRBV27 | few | CASSLRSGTTAIDTQYF | TGTGCCAGCAGTTTAAGGTCCGGGACTACAGCCATCGATACGCAGTATTTT
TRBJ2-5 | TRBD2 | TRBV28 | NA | CASSPRRRGIDETQYF | TGTGCCAGCAGTCCCCGGCGGCGGGGGATTGATGAGACCCAGTACTTC
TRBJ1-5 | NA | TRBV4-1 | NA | CASSLSPPVGGFNQPQHF | TGCGCCAGCAGCCTTTCCCCACCCGTGGGGGGTTTTAATCAGCCCCAGCATTTT
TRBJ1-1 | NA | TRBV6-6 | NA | CASSYPQGIGNTEAFF | TGTGCCAGCAGTTACCCTCAGGGGATAGGGAACACTGAAGCTTTCTTT
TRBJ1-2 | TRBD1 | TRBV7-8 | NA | CASSPRQGNIYGYTF | TGTGCCAGCAGCCCCAGACAGGGCAACATCTATGGCTACACCTTC
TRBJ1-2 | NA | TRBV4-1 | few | CASSPPTGNYGYTF | TGCGCCAGCAGCCCACCGACGGGTAACTATGGCTACACCTTC
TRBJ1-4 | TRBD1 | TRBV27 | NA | CASRTGVGRLFF | TGTGCCAGCAGAACAGGGGTGGGAAGACTGTTTTTT
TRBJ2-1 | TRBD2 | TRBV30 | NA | CAWSAFPRGDHNEQFF | TGTGCCTGGAGTGCCTTTCCGCGGGGGGATCACAATGAGCAGTTCTTC
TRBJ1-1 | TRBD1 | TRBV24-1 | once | CATSDLQTGVCIEAFF | TGTGCCACCAGTGATTTGCAGACAGGGGTATGTATTGAAGCTTTCTTT
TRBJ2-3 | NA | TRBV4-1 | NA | CASSLPREGGITDTQYF | TGCGCCAGCAGCCTACCTAGGGAGGGGGGAATCACAGATACGCAGTATTTT
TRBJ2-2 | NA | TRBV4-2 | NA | CASSQAHLRGGDTGELFF | TGTGCCAGCAGCCAAGCCCATCTCAGGGGAGGGGACACCGGGGAGCTGTTTTTT
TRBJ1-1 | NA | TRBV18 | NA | CASSPLGTTEAFF | TGTGCCAGCTCACCATTGGGCACTACTGAAGCTTTCTTT
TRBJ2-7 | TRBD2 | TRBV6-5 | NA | CASSLGLAGGSYEQYF | TGTGCCAGCAGTTTGGGACTAGCGGGGGGAAGTTACGAGCAGTACTTC
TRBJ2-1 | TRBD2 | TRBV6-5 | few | CASSYSSGGAREQFF | TGTGCCAGCAGTTACTCCAGCGGGGGGGCCCGGGAGCAGTTCTTC
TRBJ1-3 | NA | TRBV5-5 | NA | CASSFSVVVSGNTIYF | TGTGCCAGCAGCTTCAGCGTGGTGGTGTCTGGAAACACCATATATTTT
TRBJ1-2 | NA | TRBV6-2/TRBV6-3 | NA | CASSYRGYSGYTF | TGTGCCAGCAGTTACCGGGGGTACTCTGGCTACACCTTC
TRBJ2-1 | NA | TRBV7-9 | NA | CASSLWGVGDEQFF | TGTGCCAGCAGCTTATGGGGGGTCGGCGATGAGCAGTTCTTC
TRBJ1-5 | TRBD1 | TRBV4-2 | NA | CASSQVDRGNQPQHF | TGTGCCAGCAGCCAAGTCGACAGGGGTAATCAGCCCCAGCATTTT
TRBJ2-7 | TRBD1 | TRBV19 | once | CASSIPGQGSSEQYF | TGTGCCAGTAGTATCCCGGGACAGGGGTCTAGCGAGCAGTACTTC
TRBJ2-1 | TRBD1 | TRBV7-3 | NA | CASSPYRDSYNEQFF | TGTGCCAGCAGCCCTTATAGGGACAGTTACAATGAGCAGTTCTTC
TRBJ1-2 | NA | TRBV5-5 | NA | CASSLALQGGYGYTF | TGTGCCAGCAGCTTGGCCTTACAGGGTGGATATGGCTACACCTTC
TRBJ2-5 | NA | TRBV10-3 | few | CAISELGGETQYF | TGTGCCATCAGTGAGTTAGGGGGAGAGACCCAGTACTTC
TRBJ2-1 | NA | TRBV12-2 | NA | CASRFWGPPRYNEQFF | TGTGCAAGTCGCTTCTGGGGCCCGCCAAGGTACAATGAGCAGTTCTTC
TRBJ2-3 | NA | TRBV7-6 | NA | CASSQTNTHNTDTQYF | TGTGCCAGCAGCCAGACTAATACACATAACACAGATACGCAGTATTTT
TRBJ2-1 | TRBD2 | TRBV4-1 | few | CASSPSGDVYNEQFF | TGCGCCAGCAGCCCTAGCGGGGATGTCTACAATGAGCAGTTCTTC
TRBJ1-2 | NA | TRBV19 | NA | CASSIREFYGYTF | TGTGCCAGTAGTATAAGAGAGTTCTATGGCTACACCTTC
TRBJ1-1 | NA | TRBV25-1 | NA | CASSAREGMITEAFF | TGTGCCAGCAGTGCCAGGGAGGGGATGATAACTGAAGCTTTCTTT
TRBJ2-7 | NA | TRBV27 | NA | CASSLSSVYEQYF | TGTGCCAGCAGTTTATCATCCGTTTACGAGCAGTACTTC
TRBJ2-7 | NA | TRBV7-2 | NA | CASSLVSVEGNEQYF | TGTGCCAGCAGCTTAGTATCAGTGGAGGGTAACGAGCAGTACTTC
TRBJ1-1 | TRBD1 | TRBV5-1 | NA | CASSSGMRQGAGEAFF | TGCGCCAGCAGCTCTGGTATGAGACAGGGGGCGGGTGAAGCTTTCTTT
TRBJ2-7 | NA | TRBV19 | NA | CASSMSGSSYEQYF | TGTGCCAGTAGTATGTCCGGTAGCTCCTACGAGCAGTACTTC